This T cell receptor beta chain stems from a study of T cell responses to AZD1222 COVID-19 vaccine (dated by TCRdb to the early 2020s). At the level of the whole study: Because spike-specific TCR depth and breadth did not differ between the two schedules, AZD1222 recipients who got a second dose at roughly 4 weeks were pooled with those who got a second dose at roughly 12 weeks. A total of 230 to 250 trial participants underwent TCR sequencing, of whom about 210 had received two doses of AZD1222 and some 25 had received two doses of the MenACWY control vaccine. Trial participants were enrolled by age into 18-55, 56-69 and 70-plus year subgroups, with roughly 160, 29 and 62 TCR-sequenced participants respectively.

This specimen's time point label, interpreted: baseline before first vaccination. The vaccinee samples were drawn from two UK trials, COV001 and COV002, one of which was a single-blind randomized controlled phase 2/3 trial testing AZD1222 (ChAdOx1 nCoV-19) in healthy adults. For TCRbeta chain sequencing, PBMC samples from trial participants were taken at day 0 and at day 28 after the second dose. Concerning this clone itself: Its antigen target is currently unknown. Base qualities were left out, and no much larger clone turns up one base away.

The CDR3 starts with the cysteine, ends with the phenylalanine, and has 11 residues. Just the 33-base CDR3 DNA is kept, in frame starting at base 1. From the germline V gene, CDR1 is SQVTM and CDR2 is ANQGSEA. Between the V and J ends, shortened by 6 bases and 1 base respectively, the junction contains 3 bases. The CDR3 regions of human TCRbeta chains were subjected to immunosequencing. In the source study's methods: Repertoire TCRs were checked for matches against a reference library of SARS-CoV-2-specific TCRs that had been generated using the MIRA antigen-specificity platform. Breadth was defined as the fraction of unique TCRs that were SARS-CoV-2-associated. Depth was defined as the fraction of total T cells that were SARS-CoV-2-associated. Using the MIRA data, every spike-specific TCR was mapped to the spike region that the TCR reacted to and assigned to either a CD4 or a CD8 class. Log10-transformed breadth and depth values were compared by one-way ANOVA with Sidak's multiple comparisons tests. TCRdb obtained this table from immuneACCESS and retained in-frame rearrangements with V and J assigned. These tables miss some clones; where compared with another copy, unresolved V genes account for less than half of the shortfall, and the remainder is unexplained. D and trimming come from the DNA, and the V and J calls and clone size come from that table. The sample includes 100,000 to 150,000 clones, with roughly nine tenths observed a single time. The ten largest clones represent approximately 6.8% of the sample.

Here is what the overall study found, with its caveats: Spike-specific TCR breadth and depth rose significantly after two AZD1222 doses compared with day 0 and with MenACWY recipients. Participants were mostly white British, with more females than males. The authors suggested clonal diversity may have been underestimated. In the small 56-69-year group, the increase in depth fell short of significance, most likely because of low power. Only six or seven AZD1222 recipients were SARS-CoV-2 seropositive at baseline, limiting conclusions about previously exposed vaccinees. Reportedly, almost half of the unique spike-specific TCRs recognized epitopes lying outside the regions that are mutated in the B.1.351 and B.1.1.7 variants. Because no day 14 peak-response samples were available, the repertoires could be characterized only after the peak T cell response. The vaccine-associated CD4 TCRs covered the entire spike protein, and the dominant responses fell in regions 160-218 and 743-854.

Recombination linked TRBV29-1 to TRBJ1-4; the D gene assignment is ambiguous. The sample here was peripheral blood, taken on day 0 of AZD1222 vaccination. The TCR comes from an adult in good health. The CDR3 in this case is CSVQTNEKLFF. DNA sequence: TGCAGCGTCCAAACTAATGAAAAACTGTTTTTT.